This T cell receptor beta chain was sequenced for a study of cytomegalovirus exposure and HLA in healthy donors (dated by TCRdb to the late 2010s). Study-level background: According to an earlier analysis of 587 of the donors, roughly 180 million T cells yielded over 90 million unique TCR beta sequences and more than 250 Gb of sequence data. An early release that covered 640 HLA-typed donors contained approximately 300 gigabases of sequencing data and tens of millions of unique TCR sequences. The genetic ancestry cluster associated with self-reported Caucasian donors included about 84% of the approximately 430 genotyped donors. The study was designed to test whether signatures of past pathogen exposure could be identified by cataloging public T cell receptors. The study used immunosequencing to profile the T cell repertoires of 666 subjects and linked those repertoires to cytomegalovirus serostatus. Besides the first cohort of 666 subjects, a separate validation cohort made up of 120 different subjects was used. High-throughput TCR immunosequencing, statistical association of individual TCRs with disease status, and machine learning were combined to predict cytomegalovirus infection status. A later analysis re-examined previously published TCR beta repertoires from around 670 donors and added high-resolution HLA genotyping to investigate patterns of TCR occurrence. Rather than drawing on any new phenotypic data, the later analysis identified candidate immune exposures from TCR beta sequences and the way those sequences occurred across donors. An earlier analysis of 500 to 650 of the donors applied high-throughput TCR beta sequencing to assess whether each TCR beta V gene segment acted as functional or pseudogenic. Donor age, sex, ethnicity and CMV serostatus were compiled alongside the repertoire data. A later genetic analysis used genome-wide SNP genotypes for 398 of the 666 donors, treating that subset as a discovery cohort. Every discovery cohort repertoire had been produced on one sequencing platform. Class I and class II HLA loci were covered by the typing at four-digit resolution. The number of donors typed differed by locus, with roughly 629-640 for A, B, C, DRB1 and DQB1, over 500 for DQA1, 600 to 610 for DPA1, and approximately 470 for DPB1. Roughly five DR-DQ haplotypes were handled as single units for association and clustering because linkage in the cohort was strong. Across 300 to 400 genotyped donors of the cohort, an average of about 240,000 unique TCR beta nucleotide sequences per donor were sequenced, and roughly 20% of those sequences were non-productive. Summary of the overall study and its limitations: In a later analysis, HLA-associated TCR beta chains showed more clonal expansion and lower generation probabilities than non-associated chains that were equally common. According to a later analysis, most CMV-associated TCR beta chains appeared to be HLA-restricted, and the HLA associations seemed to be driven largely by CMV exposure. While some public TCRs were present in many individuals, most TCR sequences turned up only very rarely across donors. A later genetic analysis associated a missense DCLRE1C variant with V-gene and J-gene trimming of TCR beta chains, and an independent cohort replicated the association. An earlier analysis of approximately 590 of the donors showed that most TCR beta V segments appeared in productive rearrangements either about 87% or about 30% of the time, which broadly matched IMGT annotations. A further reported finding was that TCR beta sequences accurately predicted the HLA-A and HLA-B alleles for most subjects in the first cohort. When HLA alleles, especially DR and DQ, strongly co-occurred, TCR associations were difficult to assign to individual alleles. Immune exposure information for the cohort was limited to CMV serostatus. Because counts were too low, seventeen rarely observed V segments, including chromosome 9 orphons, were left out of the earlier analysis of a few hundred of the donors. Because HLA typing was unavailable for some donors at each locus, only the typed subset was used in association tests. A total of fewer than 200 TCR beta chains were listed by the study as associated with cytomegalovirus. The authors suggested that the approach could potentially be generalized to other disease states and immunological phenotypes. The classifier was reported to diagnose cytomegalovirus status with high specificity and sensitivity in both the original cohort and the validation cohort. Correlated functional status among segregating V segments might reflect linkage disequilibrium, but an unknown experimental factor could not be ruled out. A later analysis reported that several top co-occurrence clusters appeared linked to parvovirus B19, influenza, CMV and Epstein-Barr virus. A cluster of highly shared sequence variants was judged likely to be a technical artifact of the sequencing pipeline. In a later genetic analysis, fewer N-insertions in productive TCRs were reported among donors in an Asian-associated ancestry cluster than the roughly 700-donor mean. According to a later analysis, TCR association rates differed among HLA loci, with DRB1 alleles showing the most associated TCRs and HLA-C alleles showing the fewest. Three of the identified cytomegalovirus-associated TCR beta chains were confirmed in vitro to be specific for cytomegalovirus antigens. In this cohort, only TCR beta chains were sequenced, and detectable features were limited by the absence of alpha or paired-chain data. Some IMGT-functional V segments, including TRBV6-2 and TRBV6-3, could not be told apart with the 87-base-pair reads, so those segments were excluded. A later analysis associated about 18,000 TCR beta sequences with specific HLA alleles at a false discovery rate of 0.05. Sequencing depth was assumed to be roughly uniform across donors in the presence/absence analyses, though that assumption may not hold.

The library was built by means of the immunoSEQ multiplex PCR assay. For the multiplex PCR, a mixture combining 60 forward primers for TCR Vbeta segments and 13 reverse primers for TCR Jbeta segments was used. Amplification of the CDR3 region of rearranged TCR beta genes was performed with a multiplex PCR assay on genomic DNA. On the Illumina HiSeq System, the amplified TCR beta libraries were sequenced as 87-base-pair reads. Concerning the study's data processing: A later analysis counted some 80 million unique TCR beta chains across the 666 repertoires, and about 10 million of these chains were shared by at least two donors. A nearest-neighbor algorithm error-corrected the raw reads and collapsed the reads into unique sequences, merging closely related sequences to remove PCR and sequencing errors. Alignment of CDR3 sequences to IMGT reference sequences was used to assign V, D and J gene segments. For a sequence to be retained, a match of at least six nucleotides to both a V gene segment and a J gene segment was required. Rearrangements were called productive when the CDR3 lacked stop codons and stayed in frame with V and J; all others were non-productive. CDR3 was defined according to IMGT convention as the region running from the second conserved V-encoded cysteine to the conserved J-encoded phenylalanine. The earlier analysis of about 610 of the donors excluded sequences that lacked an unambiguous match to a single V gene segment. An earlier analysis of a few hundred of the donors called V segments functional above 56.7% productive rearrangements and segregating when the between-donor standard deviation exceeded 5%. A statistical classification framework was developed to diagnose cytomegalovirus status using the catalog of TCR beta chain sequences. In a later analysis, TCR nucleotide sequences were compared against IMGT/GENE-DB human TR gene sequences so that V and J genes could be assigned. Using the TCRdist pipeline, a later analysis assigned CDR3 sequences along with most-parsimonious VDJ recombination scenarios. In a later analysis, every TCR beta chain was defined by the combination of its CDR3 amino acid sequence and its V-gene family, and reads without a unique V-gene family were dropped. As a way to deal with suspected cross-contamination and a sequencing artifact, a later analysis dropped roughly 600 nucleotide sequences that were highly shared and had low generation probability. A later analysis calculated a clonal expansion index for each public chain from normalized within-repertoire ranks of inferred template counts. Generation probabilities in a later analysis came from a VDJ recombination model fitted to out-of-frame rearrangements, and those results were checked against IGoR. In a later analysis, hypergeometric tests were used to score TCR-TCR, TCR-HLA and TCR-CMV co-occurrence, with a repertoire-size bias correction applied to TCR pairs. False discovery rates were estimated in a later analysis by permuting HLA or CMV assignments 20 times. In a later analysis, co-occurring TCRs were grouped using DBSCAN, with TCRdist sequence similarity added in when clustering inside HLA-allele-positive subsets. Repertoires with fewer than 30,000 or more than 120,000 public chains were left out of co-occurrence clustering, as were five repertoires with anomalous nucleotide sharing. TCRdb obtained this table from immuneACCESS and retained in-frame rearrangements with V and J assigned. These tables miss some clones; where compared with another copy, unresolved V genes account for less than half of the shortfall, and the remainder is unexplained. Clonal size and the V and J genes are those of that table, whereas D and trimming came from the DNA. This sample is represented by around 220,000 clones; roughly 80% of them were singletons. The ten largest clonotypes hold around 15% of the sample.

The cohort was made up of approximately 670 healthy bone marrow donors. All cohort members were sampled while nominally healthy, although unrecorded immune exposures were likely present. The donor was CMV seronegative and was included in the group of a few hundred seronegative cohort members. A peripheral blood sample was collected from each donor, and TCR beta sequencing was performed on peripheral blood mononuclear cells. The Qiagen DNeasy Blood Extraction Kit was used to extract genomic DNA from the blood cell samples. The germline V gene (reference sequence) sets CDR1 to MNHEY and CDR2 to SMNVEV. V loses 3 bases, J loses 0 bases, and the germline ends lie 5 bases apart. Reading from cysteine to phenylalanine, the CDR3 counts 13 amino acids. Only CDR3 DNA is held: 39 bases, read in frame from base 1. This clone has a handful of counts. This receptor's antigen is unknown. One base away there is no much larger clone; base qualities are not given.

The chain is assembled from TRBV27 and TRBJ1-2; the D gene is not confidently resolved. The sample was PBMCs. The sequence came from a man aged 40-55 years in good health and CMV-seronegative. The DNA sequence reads TGTGCCAGCAGTTTCGGGACTAACTATGGCTACACCTTC. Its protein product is CASSFGTNYGYTF.